These T cell receptor beta chains were read from a single sample in a study of T-cell memory formation after mild COVID-19. TCRdb analysed the 5' RACE reads with MiXCR anew, one entry per CDR3 protein. The table has some 340,000 distinct CDR3 sequences, over 10% seen once. The material sequenced was PBMCs or a T cell subset sorted from them (not recorded which). The source is a man in his late teens or twenties who had mild COVID-19 (a few samples of this study predate the infection). Cell type and time point are not known. Both conserved end residues are part of each CDR3. The order of the fields is V gene, J gene, D gene, CDR3 protein. D genes are given only for firm matches.

v_gene: TRBV9
j_gene: TRBJ2-6
d_gene: TRBD1
CDR3aa: CASSATGGGGANVLTF

v_gene: TRBV4-2
j_gene: TRBJ1-3
d_gene: -
CDR3aa: CASSQELVRSGNTIYF

v_gene: TRBV5-1
j_gene: TRBJ1-2
d_gene: TRBD1
CDR3aa: CASSPARDRKRRSPYGYTF

v_gene: TRBV29-1
j_gene: TRBJ1-3
d_gene: -
CDR3aa: CSGLDSVSGNTIYF

v_gene: TRBV2
j_gene: TRBJ2-5
d_gene: -
CDR3aa: CASSEVVPKETQYF

v_gene: TRBV12-3/TRBV12-4
j_gene: TRBJ1-3
d_gene: -
CDR3aa: CASSWNTIYF

v_gene: TRBV3-1
j_gene: TRBJ2-4
d_gene: -
CDR3aa: CASSQDSGIQYF

v_gene: TRBV5-1
j_gene: TRBJ2-3
d_gene: -
CDR3aa: CASSFSTGDTQYF

v_gene: TRBV7-8
j_gene: TRBJ1-1
d_gene: -
CDR3aa: CASRPGRDNRNTEAFF

v_gene: TRBV5-1
j_gene: TRBJ2-5
d_gene: TRBD1
CDR3aa: CASSLAGQGGETQYF

v_gene: TRBV20-1
j_gene: TRBJ2-3
d_gene: -
CDR3aa: CSARQASSTDTQYF

v_gene: TRBV4-3
j_gene: TRBJ1-3
d_gene: -
CDR3aa: CASSPGTGELSGNTIYF

v_gene: TRBV12-3/TRBV12-4
j_gene: TRBJ1-1
d_gene: TRBD1
CDR3aa: CASSLGTARTEAFF

v_gene: TRBV5-5
j_gene: TRBJ1-1
d_gene: -
CDR3aa: CASRTLGSMNTEAFF

v_gene: TRBV12-3/TRBV12-4
j_gene: TRBJ1-5
d_gene: -
CDR3aa: CASSFLLGTVEGNQPQHF

v_gene: TRBV3-1
j_gene: TRBJ1-1
d_gene: TRBD1
CDR3aa: CASSLTGGDFLAFF

v_gene: TRBV20-1
j_gene: TRBJ2-3
d_gene: -
CDR3aa: CSARVGGGSTDTQYF

v_gene: TRBV14
j_gene: TRBJ2-7
d_gene: TRBD1
CDR3aa: CASSQRTGYYEQYF

v_gene: TRBV15
j_gene: TRBJ2-2
d_gene: -
CDR3aa: CATSRLPDTGELFF

v_gene: TRBV20-1
j_gene: TRBJ1-6
d_gene: -
CDR3aa: CSARGSPVAGSPLHF

v_gene: TRBV5-1
j_gene: TRBJ2-7
d_gene: TRBD2
CDR3aa: CASSRGGTGDEQYF

v_gene: TRBV6-5
j_gene: TRBJ1-3
d_gene: TRBD1
CDR3aa: CASRRGPGNTIYF